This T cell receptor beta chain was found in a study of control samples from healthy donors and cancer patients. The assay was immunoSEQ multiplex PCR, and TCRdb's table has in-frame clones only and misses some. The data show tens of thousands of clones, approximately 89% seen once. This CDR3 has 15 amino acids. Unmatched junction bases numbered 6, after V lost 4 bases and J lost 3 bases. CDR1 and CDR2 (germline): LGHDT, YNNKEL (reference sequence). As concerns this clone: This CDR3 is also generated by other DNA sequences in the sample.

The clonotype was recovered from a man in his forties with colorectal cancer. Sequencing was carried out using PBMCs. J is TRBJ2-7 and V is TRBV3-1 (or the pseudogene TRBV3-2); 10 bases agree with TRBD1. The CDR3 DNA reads TGTGCCAGCAGCCCACGGGACAGGGGTTTCTACGAGCAGTACTTC. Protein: CASSPRDRGFYEQYF.